This T cell receptor (beta chain) came from a study of a mutant IDH1 vaccine in newly diagnosed glioma. Study at large: Patients received vaccination from 4-6 weeks after radiotherapy alone, or with temozolomide cycles. Findings and limits, study-wide: Vaccine-induced immune responses were detected in about 93% of patients.

Germline V CDR1 and CDR2: SGDLS, YYNGEE. This CDR3 region has 13 residues. Between the trimmed V and J ends, which lost 0 bases and 8 bases, there was a span of 11 bases. Time point given: week 5, during vaccination. Every vaccination contained 300 ug of the mutant IDH1 20-mer peptide and was paired with topical imiquimod. Tumors from donors were new WHO grade 3 or 4 IDH1-mutant astrocytomas with ATRX loss. The method was immunoSEQ multiplex PCR; TCRdb's version includes in-frame clones alone and lacks a portion of them. The data show around 78,000 clones, about 91% seen once. This clone was detected only once. The antigen is unknown.

The receptor's source is a woman aged 45-59 years with glioma. The chain combines TRBV9 with TRBJ1-2; no firm D call. The source material was PBMCs, sampled from a glioma patient whose treatment included an IDH1 peptide vaccine. CDR3 residues: CASSVVDRIGYTF. CDR3 nucleotide sequence: TGTGCCAGCAGCGTAGTGGACCGGATCGGCTACACCTTC.